A selection of T cell receptor beta chains follows, all from one sample in a study of T cells in localized non-small cell lung cancer. TCRdb keeps only in-frame clones here, not all; method: immunoSEQ multiplex PCR. Of some 36,000 clones in the sample, 86% are singletons; the top ten hold around 5.6%. Here the sequenced sample was peripheral blood mononuclear cells, taken before any cancer treatment. The source is a male donor at least 60 years old with stage II lung adenocarcinoma. Both conserved end residues are part of each CDR3. The order of the fields is clone size, V gene, D gene, J gene, CDR3 protein, CDR3 DNA. D genes are given only for firm matches. Not all rows give a size; the values are once, few, many and, for expanded clones, a class.

.	TRBV5-1	.	TRBJ2-7	CASSRTPGSYEQYF	TGCGCCAGCAGCCGCACTCCGGGGAGCTACGAGCAGTACTTC
.	TRBV7-2	TRBD2	TRBJ2-5	CASSLALGAGGETQYF	TGTGCCAGCAGCTTAGCGCTAGGAGCGGGGGGGGAGACCCAGTACTTC
.	TRBV15	.	TRBJ1-2	CATSGQADYGYTF	TGTGCCACCAGCGGCCAGGCCGACTATGGCTACACCTTC
.	TRBV7-2	.	TRBJ1-2	CASSLAGGPRANYGYTF	TGTGCCAGCAGCTTAGCCGGGGGGCCCCGGGCTAACTATGGCTACACCTTC
.	TRBV4-1	.	TRBJ1-6	CASSQDLQENSPLHF	TGCGCCAGCAGCCAAGATCTACAGGAAAATTCACCCCTCCACTTT
.	TRBV6-5	.	TRBJ2-5	CASSYLASQETQYF	TGTGCCAGCAGTTATTTGGCCTCTCAAGAGACCCAGTACTTC
few	TRBV27	TRBD1	TRBJ1-5	CASSPPGQGLEQPQHF	TGTGCCAGCAGTCCTCCGGGACAGGGCCTAGAACAGCCCCAGCATTTT
.	TRBV6-5	.	TRBJ1-6	CASSSPGQGYSPLHF	TGTGCCAGCAGTTCGCCGGGACAAGGTTATTCACCCCTCCACTTT
.	TRBV20-1	.	TRBJ2-7	CSADTHEQYF	TGCAGTGCCGATACCCACGAGCAGTACTTC
.	TRBV7-9	.	TRBJ1-1	CASSLDTEAFF	TGTGCCAGCAGCTTGGACACTGAAGCTTTCTTT
.	TRBV25-1	.	TRBJ1-6	CASSERMGSPLHF	TGTGCCAGCAGTGAAAGAATGGGTTCACCCCTCCACTTT
.	TRBV2	.	TRBJ2-1	CASSEALPRRFF	TGTGCCAGCAGTGAAGCACTACCTCGTCGGTTCTTC
.	TRBV18	.	TRBJ1-2	CASSRGRVRAVTSNYGYTF	TGTGCCAGCTCTCGTGGTAGGGTCAGGGCCGTCACTTCTAACTATGGCTACACCTTC
.	TRBV5-4	.	TRBJ2-1	CASSPPGGNYNEQFF	TGTGCCAGCAGCCCCCCCGGGGGCAATTACAATGAGCAGTTCTTC
.	TRBV7-9	TRBD2	TRBJ2-7	CASSPRLAPYEQYF	TGTGCCAGCAGCCCTAGACTAGCCCCCTACGAGCAGTACTTC
.	TRBV7-9	TRBD1	TRBJ2-2	CASNPRQGGYTGELFF	TGTGCCAGCAACCCGAGACAGGGGGGATACACCGGGGAGCTGTTTTTT